This TCR beta chain was profiled in a study of CD8+ T cells in alopecia areata. Whole-study context: Twice a day, 5 to 10 mg of oral tofacitinib was administered to treated patients. Findings of the study overall: Affected scalp, especially in alopecia totalis/universalis, had a higher clonality than normal scalp did.

From PBMCs, CD4+ and CD8+ T cells were sorted. This clone was seen a handful of times. Its antigen is still unknown. Sequencing relied on a cDNA template that was reverse transcribed from extracted RNA. TCRdb's copy holds only in-frame clones and misses some; the assay was immunoSEQ multiplex PCR. Of around 250,000 clones in the sample, roughly 69% were seen once. Germline CDR1 reads LNHDA; CDR2 reads SQIVND (reference sequence). This CDR3 has 13 residues. Trimming removed 5 bases from V and 6 bases from J, with 10 bases in between. The sequences come from CD4+ T cells sorted from blood, collected at week 0. This TCR came from a human donor with alopecia areata. The V call is TRBV19, the J call TRBJ2-2; possible D gene TRBD1, 6 bases. This CDR3 is CASSYRQAGELFF. The CDR3 DNA is TGTGCCAGTAGTTATCGACAGGCCGGGGAGCTGTTTTTT.